This T cell receptor beta chain was captured in a study of tissue T cells after allogeneic stem cell transplantation. Study as a whole: Graft-versus-host disease patients received grafts, four unmodified and three CD34-selected to deplete T cells. Overall study results and limits: Anatomically similar tissues had similar TCR repertoires within each patient. Few T cell clones were shared across patients, but motif clusters showed tissue-specific shared signatures.

On this clone: The antigen is unknown.

CDR1 MNHEY and CDR2 SVGEGT come from the germline V gene. The ends lost 2 bases at V and 1 base at J; junction bases unmatched: 10. The CDR3 sequence is 18 residues long. Sequencing of TCRbeta CDR3 at survey depth gave sequences and template counts. Assay used: immunoSEQ multiplex PCR; TCRdb lists only in-frame clones, some missing. The sample has under 6,500 clones, 75% to 85% seen once; the top ten hold about 5%. The chain recombines TRBV6-2 or TRBV6-3 with TRBJ2-7; TRBD1 matches 11 bases. The origin of this receptor is a man between 40 and 70 years old who later had graft-versus-host disease after an allogeneic stem cell transplant. Specimen: blood, collected before transplantation. The CDR3 region has the DNA TGTGCCAGCAGTTACGGACAGGGGGCGGGATTAAGTTCCTACGAGCAGTACTTC. It yields the protein CASSYGQGAGLSSYEQYF.